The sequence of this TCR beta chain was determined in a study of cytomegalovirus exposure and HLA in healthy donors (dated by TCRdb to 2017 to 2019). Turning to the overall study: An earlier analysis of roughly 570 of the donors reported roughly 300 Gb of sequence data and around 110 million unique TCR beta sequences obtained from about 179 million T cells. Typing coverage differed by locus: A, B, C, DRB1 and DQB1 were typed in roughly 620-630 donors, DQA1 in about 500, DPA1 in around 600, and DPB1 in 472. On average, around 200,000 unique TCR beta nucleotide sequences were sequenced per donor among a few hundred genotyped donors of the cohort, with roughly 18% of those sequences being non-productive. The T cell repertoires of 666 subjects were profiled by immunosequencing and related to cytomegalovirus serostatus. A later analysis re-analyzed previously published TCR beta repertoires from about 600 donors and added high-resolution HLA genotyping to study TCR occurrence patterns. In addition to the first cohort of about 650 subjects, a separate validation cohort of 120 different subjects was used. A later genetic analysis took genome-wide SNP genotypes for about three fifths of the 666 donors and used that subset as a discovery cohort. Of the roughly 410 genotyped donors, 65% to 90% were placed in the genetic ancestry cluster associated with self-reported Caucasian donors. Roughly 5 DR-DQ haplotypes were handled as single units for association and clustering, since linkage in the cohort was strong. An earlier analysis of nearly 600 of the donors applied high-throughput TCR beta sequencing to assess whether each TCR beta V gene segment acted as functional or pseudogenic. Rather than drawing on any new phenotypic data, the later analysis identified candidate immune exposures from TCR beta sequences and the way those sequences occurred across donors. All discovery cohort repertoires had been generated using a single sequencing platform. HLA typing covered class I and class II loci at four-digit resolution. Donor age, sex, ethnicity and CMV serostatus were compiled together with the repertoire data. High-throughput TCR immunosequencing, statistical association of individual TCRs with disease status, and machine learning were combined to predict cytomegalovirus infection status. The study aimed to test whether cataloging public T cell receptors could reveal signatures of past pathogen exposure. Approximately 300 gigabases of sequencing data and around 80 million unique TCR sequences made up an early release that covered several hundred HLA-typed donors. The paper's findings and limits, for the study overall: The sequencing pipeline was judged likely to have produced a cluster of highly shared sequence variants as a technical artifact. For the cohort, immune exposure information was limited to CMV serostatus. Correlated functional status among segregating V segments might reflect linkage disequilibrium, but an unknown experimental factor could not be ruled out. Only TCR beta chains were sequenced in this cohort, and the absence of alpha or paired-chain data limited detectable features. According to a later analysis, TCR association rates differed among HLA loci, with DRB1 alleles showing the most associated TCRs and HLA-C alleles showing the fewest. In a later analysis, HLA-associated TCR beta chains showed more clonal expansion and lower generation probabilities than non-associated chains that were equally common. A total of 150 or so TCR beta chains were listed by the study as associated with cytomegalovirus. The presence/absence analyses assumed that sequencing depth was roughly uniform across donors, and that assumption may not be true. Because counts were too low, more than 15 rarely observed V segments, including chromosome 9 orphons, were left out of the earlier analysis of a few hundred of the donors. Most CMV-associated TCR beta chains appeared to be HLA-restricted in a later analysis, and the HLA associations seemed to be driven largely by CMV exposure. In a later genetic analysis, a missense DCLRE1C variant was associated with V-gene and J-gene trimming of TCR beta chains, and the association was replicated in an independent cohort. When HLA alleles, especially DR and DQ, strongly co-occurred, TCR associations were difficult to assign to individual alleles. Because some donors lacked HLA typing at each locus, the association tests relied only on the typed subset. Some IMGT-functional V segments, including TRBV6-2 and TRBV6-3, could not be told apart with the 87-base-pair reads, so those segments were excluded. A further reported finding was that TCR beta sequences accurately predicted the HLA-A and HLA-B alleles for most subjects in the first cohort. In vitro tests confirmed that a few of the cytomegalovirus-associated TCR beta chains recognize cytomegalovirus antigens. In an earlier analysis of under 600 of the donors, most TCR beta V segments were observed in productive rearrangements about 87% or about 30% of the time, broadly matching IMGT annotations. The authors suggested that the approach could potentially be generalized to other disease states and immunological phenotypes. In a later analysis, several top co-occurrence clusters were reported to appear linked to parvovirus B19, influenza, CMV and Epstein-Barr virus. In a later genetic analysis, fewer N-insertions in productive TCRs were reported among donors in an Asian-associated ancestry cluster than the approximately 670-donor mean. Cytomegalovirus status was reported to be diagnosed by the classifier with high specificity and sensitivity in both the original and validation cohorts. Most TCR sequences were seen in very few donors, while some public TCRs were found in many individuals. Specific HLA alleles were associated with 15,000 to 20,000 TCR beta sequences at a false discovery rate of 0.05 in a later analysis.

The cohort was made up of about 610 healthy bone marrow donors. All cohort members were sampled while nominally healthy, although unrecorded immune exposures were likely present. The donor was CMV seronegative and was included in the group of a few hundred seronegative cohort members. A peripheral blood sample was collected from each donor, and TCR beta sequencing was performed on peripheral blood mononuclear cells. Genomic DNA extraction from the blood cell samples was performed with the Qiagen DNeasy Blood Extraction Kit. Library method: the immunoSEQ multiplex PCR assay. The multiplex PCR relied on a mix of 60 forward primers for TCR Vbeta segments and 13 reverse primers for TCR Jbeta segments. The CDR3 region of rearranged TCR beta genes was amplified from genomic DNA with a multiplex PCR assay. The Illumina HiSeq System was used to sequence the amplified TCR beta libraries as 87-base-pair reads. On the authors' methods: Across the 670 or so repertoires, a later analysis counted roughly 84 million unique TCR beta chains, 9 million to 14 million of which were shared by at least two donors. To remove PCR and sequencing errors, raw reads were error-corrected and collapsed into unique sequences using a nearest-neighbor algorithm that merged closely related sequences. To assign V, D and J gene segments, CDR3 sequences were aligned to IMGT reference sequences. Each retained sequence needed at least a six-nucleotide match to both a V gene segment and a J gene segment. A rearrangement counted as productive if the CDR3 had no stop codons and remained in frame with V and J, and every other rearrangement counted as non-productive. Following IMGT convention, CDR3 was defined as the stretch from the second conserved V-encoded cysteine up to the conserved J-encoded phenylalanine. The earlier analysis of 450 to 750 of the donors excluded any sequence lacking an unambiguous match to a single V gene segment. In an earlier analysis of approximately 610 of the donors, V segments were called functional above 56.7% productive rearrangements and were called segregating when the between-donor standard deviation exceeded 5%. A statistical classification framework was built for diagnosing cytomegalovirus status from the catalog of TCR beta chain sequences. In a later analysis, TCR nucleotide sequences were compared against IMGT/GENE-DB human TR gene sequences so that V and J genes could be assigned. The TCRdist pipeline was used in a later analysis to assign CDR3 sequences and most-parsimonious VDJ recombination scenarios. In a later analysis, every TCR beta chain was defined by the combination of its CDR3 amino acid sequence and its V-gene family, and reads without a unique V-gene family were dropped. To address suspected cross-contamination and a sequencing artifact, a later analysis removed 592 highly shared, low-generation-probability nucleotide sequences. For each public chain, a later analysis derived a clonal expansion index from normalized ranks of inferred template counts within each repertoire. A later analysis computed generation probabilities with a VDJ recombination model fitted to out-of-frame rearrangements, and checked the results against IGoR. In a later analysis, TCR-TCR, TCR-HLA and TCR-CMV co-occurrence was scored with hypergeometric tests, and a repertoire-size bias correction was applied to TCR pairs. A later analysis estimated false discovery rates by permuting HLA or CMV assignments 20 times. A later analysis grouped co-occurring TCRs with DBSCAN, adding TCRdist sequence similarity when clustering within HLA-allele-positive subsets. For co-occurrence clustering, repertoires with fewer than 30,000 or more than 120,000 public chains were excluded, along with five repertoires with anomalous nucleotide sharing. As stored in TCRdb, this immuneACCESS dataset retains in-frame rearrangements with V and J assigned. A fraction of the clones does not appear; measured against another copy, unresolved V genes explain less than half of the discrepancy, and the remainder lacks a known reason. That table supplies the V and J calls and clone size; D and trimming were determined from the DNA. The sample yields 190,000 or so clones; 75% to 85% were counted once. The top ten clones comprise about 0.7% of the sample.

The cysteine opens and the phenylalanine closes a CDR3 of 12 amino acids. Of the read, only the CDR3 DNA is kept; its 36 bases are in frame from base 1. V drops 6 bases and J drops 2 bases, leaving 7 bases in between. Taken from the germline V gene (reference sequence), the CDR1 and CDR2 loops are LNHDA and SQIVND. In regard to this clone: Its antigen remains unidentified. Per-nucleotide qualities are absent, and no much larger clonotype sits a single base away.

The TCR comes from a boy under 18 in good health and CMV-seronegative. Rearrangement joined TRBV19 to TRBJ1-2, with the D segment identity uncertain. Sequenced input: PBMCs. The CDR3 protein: CASRGLNYGYTF. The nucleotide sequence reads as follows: TGTGCCAGTAGGGGCCTAAACTATGGCTACACCTTC.